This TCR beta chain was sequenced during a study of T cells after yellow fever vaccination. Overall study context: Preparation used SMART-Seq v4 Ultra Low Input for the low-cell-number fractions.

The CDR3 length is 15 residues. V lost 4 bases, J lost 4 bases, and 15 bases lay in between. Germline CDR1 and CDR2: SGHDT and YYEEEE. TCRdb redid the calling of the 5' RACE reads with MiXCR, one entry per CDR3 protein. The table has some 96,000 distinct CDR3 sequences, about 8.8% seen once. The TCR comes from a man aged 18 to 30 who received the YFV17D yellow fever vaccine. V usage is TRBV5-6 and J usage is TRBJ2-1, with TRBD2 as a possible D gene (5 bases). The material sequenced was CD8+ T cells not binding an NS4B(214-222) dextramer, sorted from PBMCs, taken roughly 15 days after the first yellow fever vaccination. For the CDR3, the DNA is TGTGCCAGCAGCCGGGGATTTTTCTGGTACAATGAGCAGTTCTTC. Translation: CASSRGFFWYNEQFF. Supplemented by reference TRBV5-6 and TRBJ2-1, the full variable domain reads DAGVTQSPTHLIKTRGQQVTLRCSPKSGHDTVSWYQQALGQGPQFIFQYYEEEERQRGNFPDRFSGHQFPNYSSELNVNALLLGDSALYLCASSRGFFWYNEQFFGPGTRLTVL.